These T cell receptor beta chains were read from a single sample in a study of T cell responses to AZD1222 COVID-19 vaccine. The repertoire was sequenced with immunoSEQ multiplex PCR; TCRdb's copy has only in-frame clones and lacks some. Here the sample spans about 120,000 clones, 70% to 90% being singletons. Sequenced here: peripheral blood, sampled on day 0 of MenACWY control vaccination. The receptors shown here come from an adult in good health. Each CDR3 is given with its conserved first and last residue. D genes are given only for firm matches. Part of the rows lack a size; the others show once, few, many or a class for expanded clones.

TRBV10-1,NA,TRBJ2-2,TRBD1,TGCGGCCGTTCATGGGACAGGGCAACCGGGGAGCTGTTTTTT,CGRSWDRATGELFF
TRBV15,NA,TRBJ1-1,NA,TGTGCCACCTGGGTCTGGGGGAACACTGAAGCTTTCTTT,CATWVWGNTEAFF
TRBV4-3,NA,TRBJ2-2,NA,TGCGCCAGCAGCCAAGAATGGGAACGGAACACCGGGGAGCTGTTTTTT,CASSQEWERNTGELFF
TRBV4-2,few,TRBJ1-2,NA,TGTGCCAGCAGCCAACCAACGGGACAACGTGTGGGCTACACCTTC,CASSQPTGQRVGYTF
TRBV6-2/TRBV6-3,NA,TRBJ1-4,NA,TGTGCCAGCAGTTACTGGAGAGATGAAAAACTGTTTTTT,CASSYWRDEKLFF
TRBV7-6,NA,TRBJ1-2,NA,TGTGCCAGCAGCTTAGCCCCAGGGACTAACTATGGCTACACCTTC,CASSLAPGTNYGYTF
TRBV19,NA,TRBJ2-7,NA,TGTGCCAGTAGCGGGGGGCGTGAGGGCTCCTACGAGCAGTACTTC,CASSGGREGSYEQYF
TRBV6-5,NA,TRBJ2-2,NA,TGTGCCAGCAGCCTGGGCGGGGCGAACACCGGGGAGCTGTTTTTT,CASSLGGANTGELFF
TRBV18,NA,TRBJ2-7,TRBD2,TGTGCCAGCTCAGAAGCAGCGGGGGGGGAGCAGTACTTC,CASSEAAGGEQYF
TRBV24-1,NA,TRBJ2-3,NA,TGTGCCACCAGTGAAAACCAACGGAGAGATACGCAGTATTTT,CATSENQRRDTQYF
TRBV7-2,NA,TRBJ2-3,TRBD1,TGTGCCAGCAGCTTATGGTCGGGACAGGGGACAGATACGCAGTATTTT,CASSLWSGQGTDTQYF
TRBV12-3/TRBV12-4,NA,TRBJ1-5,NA,TGTGCCAGCAGTTTCCAGGGGCCAGCCCAGCATTTT,CASSFQGPAQHF
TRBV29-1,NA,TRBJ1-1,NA,TGCAGCGTTGTTCTGAACACTGAAGCTTTCTTT,CSVVLNTEAFF
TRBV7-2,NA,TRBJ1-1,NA,TGTGCCAGCAGCTCGGACAGCCGGAGGGGCACTGAAGCTTTCTTT,CASSSDSRRGTEAFF
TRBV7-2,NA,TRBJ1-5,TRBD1,TGTGCCAGCAGCAAAACAGGGGGCTATGACAATCAGCCCCAGCATTTT,CASSKTGGYDNQPQHF